The 7 T cell receptor beta chains listed next were all sequenced from one sample in a study of blood T cell repertoires in COVID-19. The protocol was immunoSEQ multiplex PCR, while the TCRdb copy is restricted to in-frame clones and leaves out a portion. The sample records about 280,000 clones, roughly 89% being singletons. Sequencing was performed on peripheral blood. The receptor source for this set is a middle-aged man with acute or convalescent COVID-19.

The chain uses TRBV7-9 and TRBJ1-3, with 10 positions matching TRBD1. Germline V gene lookup returns CDR1 SEHNR and CDR2 FQNEAQ (reference sequence). Trimming at V came to 6 bases and at J to 3 bases, leaving 5 bases not matched to a gene. There are 15 residues in the CDR3. CDR3 bases: TGTGCCAGCAGACGACAGGGGGCCTTTGGAAACACCATATATTTT. As protein: CASRRQGAFGNTIYF.

The chain combines TRBV9 with TRBJ1-2; 7 nucleotides agree with TRBD1. The germline CDR1 and CDR2 sequences are SGDLS and YYNGEE. Trimming removed 3 bases from V and 5 bases from J; junction bases left unmatched: 13. The length of the CDR3 is 16 residues. CDR3 amino acids: CASSGGTVWLEYGYTF. DNA of the CDR3: TGTGCCAGCAGCGGCGGGACAGTGTGGCTTGAATATGGCTACACCTTC.

This rearrangement joins TRBV10-1 to TRBJ2-2; a possible D gene is TRBD1 (6 bases). The CDR3 is 15 residues long. Germline V gene data show CDR1 as WNHNN and CDR2 as SYGVQD (reference sequence). V lost 1 base and J lost 3, with 9 bases in between. CDR3 protein: CASSEWGPDTGELFF. The CDR3 DNA reads as TGCGCCAGCAGTGAGTGGGGGCCCGACACCGGGGAGCTGTTTTTT.

V and J are TRBV6-5 and TRBJ1-1; unclear D gene. The V and J ends lost 4 bases and 0 bases respectively, with 6 bases between them. CDR1 is MNHEY, CDR2 SVGAGI, per germline. The CDR3 runs 13 residues. The CDR3 is CASSSHLNTEAFF. CDR3 coding DNA: TGTGCCAGCAGTTCCCATCTGAACACTGAAGCTTTCTTT.

The chain employs TRBV3-1 (or the pseudogene TRBV3-2) and TRBJ1-2, with D possibly being TRBD1 (5 bases). The V end lost 0 bases, the J end lost 8 bases, and 16 bases lay between the germline ends. Germline assignment: CDR1 LGHDT and CDR2 YNNKEL (reference sequence). The CDR3 extends over 15 amino acids. The CDR3 region is CASSQDLGAVGGYTF. CDR3 DNA sequence: TGTGCCAGCAGCCAAGATCTTGGGGCTGTCGGGGGCTACACCTTC.

The chain uses TRBV7-8 and TRBJ2-3, with 10 bases aligning to TRBD2. Germline values: CDR1 SGHVS, CDR2 FQNEAQ. This CDR3 contains 15 residues. The J segment lost 5 bases and the V segment lost 2 bases, leaving 4 bases of the junction unmatched. The CDR3 is CASSLSAGGKDTQYF. The CDR3 DNA reads TGTGCCAGCAGCTTATCAGCGGGGGGGAAAGATACGCAGTATTTT.

V is TRBV30 and J is TRBJ2-1, with 7 bases identical to TRBD2. The CDR3 spans 13 residues. The junction had 10 bases not matched to a gene; V was cut back by 4 bases and J by 10 bases. Germline CDR1 GTSNPN, CDR2 SVGIG (reference sequence). The CDR3: CAWIPPPAGEQFF. For the CDR3, the DNA is TGTGCCTGGATACCTCCTCCAGCGGGGGAGCAGTTCTTC.